Below are 32 T cell receptor beta chains sequenced from a single sample in a study of T cells in Graves' hyperthyroidism and ophthalmopathy. Researchers took RNA transcripts and amplified the TCR beta CDR3 regions from them. With the HTBI primer set, the TCR CDR3 went through a first round of RT-PCR. MiXCR was run by TCRdb on the multiplex PCR reads, yielding one entry per CDR3 protein. The table lists some 370,000 distinct CDR3 sequences, about 17% of them singletons. The sample taken for sequencing was blood. The receptors derive from a young woman with Graves' hyperthyroidism that later progressed to Graves' ophthalmopathy.

This clonotype was seen many times. The rearrangement links TRBV6-1 to TRBJ2-7; a possible D gene is TRBD2 (6 bases). The V gene's germline CDR1 is MNHNS and CDR2 SASEGT. The CDR3 is 14 amino acids. Trimming cost V 2 bases and J 1 base, with 9 bases left between them. The CDR3 protein is CASSEPGLSYEQYF. The CDR3 DNA follows: TGTGCCAGCAGTGAACCGGGACTTTCCTACGAGCAGTACTTC.

This chain links TRBV5-4 with TRBJ2-6; D remains ambiguous. The V end was cut by 4 bases, the J end by 2 bases, with 13 bases between. CDR1 is SGHNT, CDR2 YYREEE, per germline (reference sequence). The CDR3 extends over 16 amino acids. CDR3 sequence: CASSQDRLTGANVLTF. The CDR3 DNA sequence: TGTGCCAGCAGCCAAGATCGACTTACTGGGGCCAACGTCCTGACTTTC.

This rearrangement joins TRBV4-1 to TRBJ2-2, with 8 bases identical to TRBD2. Trimming at V came to 4 bases and at J to 1 base, leaving 8 bases not matched to a gene. CDR1 is MGHRA and CDR2 is YSYEKL in the germline V gene. The CDR3 loop spans 17 amino acids. CDR3 sequence: CASSPTSGYLNTGELFF. The DNA of the CDR3 is TGCGCCAGCAGCCCCACTAGCGGATACCTGAACACCGGGGAGCTGTTTTTT.

This clonotype was seen at least ten times. The chain couples TRBV20-1 to TRBJ2-5, with D perhaps TRBD1 or TRBD2 (5 bases each). In germline, CDR1 is DFQATT, CDR2 SNEGSKA (reference sequence). The CDR3 runs to 13 residues. Trimming shortened V by 6 bases and J by 2 bases, and 13 bases separated the two germline ends. CDR3 sequence (DNA): TGCAGTGCGACGGGGCCGTTACAAGAGACCCAGTACTTC. Protein: CSATGPLQETQYF.

The table lists this clonotype with many counts. The chain combines TRBV11-2 with TRBJ2-5; TRBD2 matches 9 bases. The CDR3 is 21 amino acids. Germline V CDR1 and CDR2: SGHAT, FQNNGV. With 1 base clipped from V and 4 bases from J, the junction kept 22 bases outside the gene matches. The CDR3 coding sequence is TGTGCCAGCAGCTTAGCTCCTGGGCGTTTTAGCGGGGGATCTGATCGAGAGACCCAGTACTTC. Protein: CASSLAPGRFSGGSDRETQYF.

This clonotype was recorded many times. The chain links TRBV6-1 to TRBJ1-6, with D perhaps TRBD1 (5 bases). Germline lookup yields CDR1 MNHNS and CDR2 SASEGT. This CDR3 comprises 15 residues. V lost 5 bases to trimming and J lost 14 bases, with 22 bases between them. The CDR3 here is CASSSRGTEGSSLHF. For the CDR3, the DNA is TGTGCCAGCAGTTCACGGGGCACAGAGGGTTCCTCCCTCCACTTT.

The V call is TRBV28, the J call TRBJ1-2, with unresolved D. The CDR3 runs to 14 residues. The V end was cut by 8 bases, the J end by 3 bases, with 16 bases between. CDR1 is MDHEN, CDR2 SYDVKM, per germline. In DNA, the CDR3 is TGTGCCAGCGGAGAACCCCACGAGCACTATGGCTACACCTTC. Amino acids: CASGEPHEHYGYTF.

This clonotype has ten or more counts. The chain carries TRBV28 and TRBJ2-7; 11 bases are shared with TRBD2. Germline lookup yields CDR1 MDHEN and CDR2 SYDVKM. V lost 7 bases, J lost 0 bases, and 11 bases stayed unmatched. The CDR3 is 17 amino acids. DNA of the CDR3: TGTGCCAGCAATAGTCTAGCGGGAGGCCCAAGCTCCTACGAGCAGTACTTC. Residues: CASNSLAGGPSSYEQYF.

This clonotype was seen ten or more times. The chain recombines TRBV7-9 with TRBJ2-1, with 9 positions matching TRBD2. In germline, CDR1 is SEHNR, CDR2 FQNEAQ (reference sequence). The CDR3 covers 18 residues. V lost 2 bases, J lost 0 bases, and 8 bases stayed unmatched. In DNA, the CDR3 is TGTGCCAGCAGCTTAACGACGGCTAGCGGGGCCTCCTACAATGAGCAGTTCTTC. Translating it yields CASSLTTASGASYNEQFF. The full variable domain, rest sourced from reference TRBV7-9 and TRBJ2-1, is DTGVSQNPRHKITKRGQNVTFRCDPISEHNRLYWYRQTLGQGPEFLTYFQNEAQLEKSRLLSDRFSAERPKGSFSTLEIQRTEQGDSAMYLCASSLTTASGASYNEQFFGPGTRLTVL.

This clonotype occurred many times. V is TRBV28 and J is TRBJ1-2; D might be TRBD1 (5 bases). V was shortened by 1 base and J by 1 base, with 22 bases between the two germline ends. This CDR3 is 19 amino acids long. Germline values: CDR1 MDHEN, CDR2 SYDVKM. CDR3 in DNA: TGTGCCAGCAGTTTATCACGTGGGGCAGCCGGGACTTTTAACTATGGCTACACCTTC. Translation: CASSLSRGAAGTFNYGYTF.

Concerning this clonotype: An end of the junction differs from the germline gene, which may be a read error. The chain carries TRBV19 and TRBJ1-1; D is undetermined. CDR3 length: 16 amino acids. Looked up from germline, CDR1 is LNHDA and CDR2 is SQIVND (reference sequence). The chain's CDR3 is CASSIGPRSLNTEAFF. The DNA for the CDR3 is TGTGCCAGTAGTATAGGACCGCGCAGTTTGAACACTGAAGCTTTTTTT.

This clonotype was recorded at least ten times. The chain couples TRBV27 to TRBJ2-1; TRBD1 or TRBD2 may be the D gene (6 bases each). Trimming stripped 5 bases from V and 5 bases from J, with 16 bases between. CDR3 length equals 15 residues. Per germline, CDR1 MNHEY and CDR2 SMNVEV (reference sequence). CDR3 amino acids: CASSPWGARNNEQFF. As DNA, the CDR3 is TGTGCCAGCAGTCCCTGGGGGGCGAGAAACAATGAGCAGTTCTTC.

In its sample, this clonotype was seen many times. The gene calls are TRBV5-1 and TRBJ2-4; 9 bases fit TRBD1. The CDR3 runs to 21 residues. V dropped 4 bases and J dropped 4; count of bases not matched to a gene: 24. Looked up from germline, CDR1 is SGHRS and CDR2 is YFSETQ. CDR3 protein: CASSEEEQGALRDARKNIQYF. The CDR3 nucleotides read TGCGCCAGCAGCGAGGAAGAACAGGGGGCCCTCCGTGATGCAAGAAAAAACATTCAGTACTTC.

This sequence joins TRBV6-1 and TRBJ1-1; D not certain. CDR1 is MNHNS and CDR2 is SASEGT in the germline V gene. The CDR3 is 12 residues long. V shed 0 bases and J shed 10 bases, with 9 bases lying between them. DNA for the CDR3: TGTGCCAGCAGTGAAGCGCGAGTTACAGCTTTCTTT. Translation gives CASSEARVTAFF.

The chain combines TRBV7-6 with TRBJ1-1; D might be TRBD1 (5 bases). V dropped 5 bases and J dropped 1 base, with 11 bases sitting between them. The CDR3 length is 14 residues. Germline assignment: CDR1 SGHVS and CDR2 FNYEAQ. The CDR3 is CASSPTQGNTEAFF. Here the CDR3 DNA reads TGTGCCAGCAGCCCAACGCAGGGGAACACTGAAGCTTTCTTT. The full variable domain, in which reference TRBV7-6 and TRBJ1-1 provide the parts outside the CDR3, is GAGVSQSPRYKVTKRGQDVALRCDPISGHVSLYWYRQALGQGPEFLTYFNYEAQQDKSGLPNDRFSAERPEGSISTLTIQRTEQRDSAMYRCASSPTQGNTEAFFGQGTRLTVV.

This clonotype has ten or more counts. This sequence joins TRBV3-1 and TRBJ1-1; TRBD1 aligns across 7 bases. The CDR3 contains 16 residues. Trimming at V came to 1 base and at J to 4 bases, leaving 9 bases not matched to a gene. Per the germline V gene, CDR1 is LGHDT and CDR2 is YNNKEL (reference sequence). CDR3 bases: TGTGCCAGCAGCCAAGGGGGGTCAGGGGGATTCACTGAAGCTTTCTTT. Translated: CASSQGGSGGFTEAFF.

This clonotype appeared many times. The V gene is TRBV12-3 or TRBV12-4, the J gene TRBJ2-5, with 8 bases lining up with TRBD1. This CDR3 has 13 amino acids. V was pared by 6 bases and J by 9 bases, with 9 bases of the junction left unmatched. CDR3 region: CASSDRGLGAQYF. CDR3 sequence (DNA): TGTGCCAGCAGCGACAGGGGACTGGGGGCCCAGTACTTC.

This clonotype was counted many times. The J gene is TRBJ2-1, the V gene TRBV28; D possibly corresponds to TRBD2 (6 bases). CDR3 length: 15 residues. Per germline, CDR1 MDHEN and CDR2 SYDVKM. The V and J ends lost 3 bases and 4 bases respectively, with 13 bases between them. CDR3 nucleotides: TGTGCCAGCAGTTTCGGTAGCGGCGAGTACAATGAGCAGTTCTTC. This encodes CASSFGSGEYNEQFF.

This clonotype was seen at least ten times. The chain carries TRBV6-4 and TRBJ2-3; D unclear. CDR1 and CDR2 from the germline V gene are MRHNA and SNTAGT. With 2 bases removed from V and 3 bases from J, the gap between germline ends came to 6 bases. This CDR3 has 13 amino acids. The CDR3 loop reads CASSDGVTDTQYF. Written as DNA, the CDR3 is TGTGCCAGCAGTGACGGAGTGACAGATACGCAGTATTTT.

J is TRBJ2-3 and V is TRBV20-1; unclear D gene. The CDR3 is made up of 13 amino acids. Deletions cut 0 bases from V and 5 bases from J, with 9 bases between. Germline V gene data show CDR1 as DFQATT and CDR2 as SNEGSKA (reference sequence). The CDR3 region is CSARDPSQDTQYF. The CDR3 DNA is TGCAGTGCTAGAGATCCCTCCCAAGATACGCAGTATTTT.

Notes on this clonotype: A much larger clone differs from this one at a single base, so this may be a read error. The chain couples TRBV10-3 to TRBJ1-3; D not certain. The CDR3 length is 15 residues. Germline loops: CDR1 ENHRY, CDR2 SYGVKD. Deletions cut 4 bases from V and 0 bases from J, with 10 bases between. The CDR3: CAISGSIISGNTIYF. CDR3 nucleotide sequence: TGTGCCATCAGTGGGTCTATAATCTCTGGAAACACCATATATTTT.

The rearrangement links TRBV4-1 to TRBJ2-7; 9 bases fit TRBD1. With V trimmed by 1 base and J by 3 bases, 10 bases remained unmatched. The CDR3 runs 17 residues. Germline CDR1 reads MGHRA; CDR2 reads YSYEKL. The CDR3 DNA sequence: TGCGCCAGCAGCCAAGGGACAGGGGAAGAGGGAGTCTACGAGCAGTACTTC. Its translation is CASSQGTGEEGVYEQYF.

This clonotype was recorded a few times. This chain joins TRBV7-9 and TRBJ1-2; no clear D gene. The V gene's germline CDR1 is SEHNR and CDR2 FQNEAQ (reference sequence). V lost 8 bases to trimming and J lost 4 bases, with 14 bases between them. This CDR3 spans 13 amino acids. This CDR3 is CASEGAARYGYTF. For the CDR3, the DNA is TGTGCCAGCGAGGGTGCAGCCCGCTATGGCTACACCTTC.

This clonotype came up many times. The chain employs TRBV2 and TRBJ1-3, with D possibly matching TRBD1 (6 bases). Trimming shortened V by 6 bases and J by 0 bases, and 12 bases separated the two germline ends. The CDR3 is 15 amino acids. Germline assignment: CDR1 SNHLY and CDR2 FYNNEI. Here the CDR3 DNA reads TGTGCCAGCAGCCGGGACACCTCCTCTGGAAACACCATATATTTT. Amino acid sequence: CASSRDTSSGNTIYF.

This clonotype was recorded at least ten times. The rearrangement uses TRBV2 and TRBJ1-1; D perhaps matches TRBD1 (6 bases). The CDR3 is 18 amino acids. V lost 8 bases and J 0 bases, leaving 25 bases between the germline ends. Germline loops: CDR1 SNHLY, CDR2 FYNNEI. As DNA, the CDR3 is TGTGCCAGCGGTGTGTCCCTTAGTGGGGGGCAAATGAACACTGAAGCTTTCTTT. Translating gives CASGVSLSGGQMNTEAFF.

This clonotype was seen at least ten times. The chain has TRBV2 and TRBJ2-3; 8 nucleotides match TRBD1. Unmatched junction bases numbered 5, after V lost 6 bases and J lost 0 bases. This CDR3 has 15 residues. The germline gives CDR1 SNHLY, CDR2 FYNNEI. CDR3 coding DNA: TGTGCCAGCAGCGCGGACAGGGAAAGCACAGATACGCAGTATTTT. Residues: CASSADRESTDTQYF.

This clonotype was seen a few times. The CDR3 here is CASSLASQSLRGYTF. Written as DNA, the CDR3 is TGTGCCAGCAGCTTAGCGTCGCAGTCGCTGCGAGGCTACACCTTC. The chain combines TRBV7-2 with TRBJ1-2; D gene unclear. This CDR3 spans 15 amino acids. V dropped 0 bases and J dropped 8 bases, with 16 bases sitting between them. The V gene's germline CDR1 is SGHTA and CDR2 FQGNSA.

This clonotype was recorded at least ten times. The genes are TRBV20-1 and TRBJ2-1; possible D gene TRBD2, 6 bases. The V end was cut by 1 base, the J end by 7 bases, with 20 bases between. CDR3 length: 16 amino acids. CDR1 and CDR2 from the germline V gene are DFQATT and SNEGSKA (reference sequence). CDR3 amino acids: CSARALSAGTGNEQFF. As DNA, the CDR3 is TGCAGTGCTAGAGCCCTCTCCGCGGGAACCGGGAATGAGCAGTTCTTC.

A note on this clonotype: This sequence may be a read error, since a much larger clone differs from it by one base. The chain uses TRBV5-6 and TRBJ2-7; 8 bases agree with TRBD2. The CDR3 has 13 amino acids. CDR1 is SGHDT, CDR2 YYEEEE, per germline. V gave up 0 bases and J gave up 7 bases; unmatched junction bases: 3. CDR3 loop: CASSLVIAGEQYF. The CDR3 DNA is TGTGCCAGCAGCTTGGTAATAGCGGGGGAGCAGTACTTC.

This clonotype was counted at least ten times. The J gene is TRBJ1-1, the V gene TRBV25-1; 10 bases fit TRBD1. Trimming removed 8 bases from V and 10 bases from J; junction bases left unmatched: 10. Per germline, CDR1 MGHDK and CDR2 SYGVNS. The CDR3 contains 13 residues. The CDR3 protein is CASGPSGDRGAFF. The CDR3 DNA is TGTGCCAGCGGTCCCTCGGGGGACAGGGGAGCTTTCTTT. Full variable domain (remainder filled in from reference TRBV25-1 and TRBJ1-1): EADIYQTPRYLVIGTGKKITLECSQTMGHDKMYWYQQDPGMELHLIHYSYGVNSTEKGDLSSESTVSRIRTEHFPLTLESARPSHTSQYLCASGPSGDRGAFFGQGTRLTVV.

Ten or more counts support this clonotype. The rearrangement links TRBV11-2 to TRBJ2-7; TRBD1 matches at 8 bases. This CDR3 contains 14 residues. CDR1 is SGHAT, CDR2 FQNNGV, per germline. The V segment lost 4 bases and the J segment 3 bases; nucleotides outside the gene matches: 5. The CDR3 loop reads CASSSDRGLYEQYF. In DNA, the CDR3 is TGTGCCAGCAGCTCAGACAGGGGCCTCTACGAGCAGTACTTC.

This clonotype has a handful of counts. The CDR3 nucleotides are TGCGCCAGCAGTCAACCCCGGCAGGCCGCTAACTATGGCTACACCTTC. It is translated as CASSQPRQAANYGYTF. V is TRBV4-1 and J is TRBJ1-2; D gene unclear. V shed 6 bases and J shed 0 bases, with 17 bases lying between them. The CDR3 consists of 16 residues. CDR1 and CDR2 (germline): MGHRA, YSYEKL.